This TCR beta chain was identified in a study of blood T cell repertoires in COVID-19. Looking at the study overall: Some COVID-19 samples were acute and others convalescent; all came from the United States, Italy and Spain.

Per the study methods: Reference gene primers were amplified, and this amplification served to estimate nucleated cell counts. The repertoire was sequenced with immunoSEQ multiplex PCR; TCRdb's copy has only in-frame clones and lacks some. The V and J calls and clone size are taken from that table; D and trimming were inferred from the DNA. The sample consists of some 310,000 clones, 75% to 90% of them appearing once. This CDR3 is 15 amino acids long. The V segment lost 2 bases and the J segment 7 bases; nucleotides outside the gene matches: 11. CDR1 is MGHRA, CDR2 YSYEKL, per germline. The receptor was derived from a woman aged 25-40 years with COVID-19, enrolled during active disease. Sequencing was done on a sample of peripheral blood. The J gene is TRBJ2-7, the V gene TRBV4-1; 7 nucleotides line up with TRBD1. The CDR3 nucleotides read TGCGCCAGCAGCCAACCGGGACAGCGGTCTCGGGAGCAGTACTTC. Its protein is CASSQPGQRSREQYF.